This T cell receptor beta chain was sequenced in a study of CD8+ T cells in alopecia areata. Overall study context: Treated patients were given oral tofacitinib, which was dosed at 5 to 10 mg twice daily.

Study-wide findings and caveats: In scalp and blood, many expanded lesional clones persisted during tofacitinib.

RNA was isolated and reverse transcribed to cDNA, the sequencing template. Sequenced by immunoSEQ multiplex PCR; TCRdb stores in-frame clones only, minus some. Of about 210,000 clones in the sample, over 60% were seen once. Germline CDR1 is MGHRA and CDR2 is YSYEKL. V was clipped by 0 bases and J by 6 bases, with 11 bases between them. The CDR3 covers 15 residues. The sample's treatment: oral pan-JAK inhibitor, 5-10 mg twice daily. Worth noting for this clone: Its antigen remains unknown.

The material was CD4+ T cells sorted from blood, obtained at week 4, from a patient treated with tofacitinib. The chain recombines TRBV4-1 with TRBJ2-2; D is undetermined. The receptor comes from a human donor with alopecia areata. The CDR3 sequence: CASSQDVGGPGELFF. As DNA, the CDR3 is TGCGCCAGCAGCCAAGATGTAGGCGGCCCCGGGGAGCTGTTTTTT.